The sequence of this T cell receptor beta chain was determined in a study of blood T cell repertoires in COVID-19. This CDR3 is 14 amino acids long. The J segment lost 2 bases and the V segment lost 7 bases, leaving 4 bases of the junction unmatched. Germline loops: CDR1 SGHRS, CDR2 YFSETQ. Patients from Seattle were sampled longitudinally, starting during active infection. The method was immunoSEQ multiplex PCR; TCRdb's version includes in-frame clones alone and lacks a portion of them. The sample lists 250,000 to 300,000 clones, roughly nine tenths seen once, with approximately 12% in the top ten. This receptor was obtained from a woman in her thirties with COVID-19, enrolled during active disease. J is TRBJ2-7 and V is TRBV5-1; 12 nucleotides agree with TRBD2. The sequenced sample consisted of peripheral blood. The CDR3 bases are TGCGCCAGCTCCCCTAGCGGGGGGGCCTACGAGCAGTACTTC. It codes for CASSPSGGAYEQYF.